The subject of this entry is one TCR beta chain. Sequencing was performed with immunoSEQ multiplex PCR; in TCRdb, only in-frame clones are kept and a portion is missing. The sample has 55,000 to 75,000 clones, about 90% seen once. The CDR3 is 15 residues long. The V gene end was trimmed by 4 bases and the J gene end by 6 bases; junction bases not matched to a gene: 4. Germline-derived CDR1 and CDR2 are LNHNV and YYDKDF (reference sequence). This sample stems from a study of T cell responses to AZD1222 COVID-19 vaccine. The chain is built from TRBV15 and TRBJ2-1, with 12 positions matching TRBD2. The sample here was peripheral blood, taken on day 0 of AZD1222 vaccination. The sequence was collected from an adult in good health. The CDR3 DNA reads TGTGCCACCAGCATGGGGACTAGCGGGTTCAATGAGCAGTTCTTC. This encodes CATSMGTSGFNEQFF.